Shown below are 13 T cell receptor beta chains from a single sample sequenced in a study of shared clonotypes between healthy human individuals. The naive CD8 fraction comprised CD45RO-negative cells positively selected for CCR7 and excluded terminally differentiated effector memory CD45RA+ cells. Only in-frame clones appear in the TCRdb table, and some are missing; sequencing was by immunoSEQ multiplex PCR. In the table there are approximately 650,000 clones, just under 97% of which are singletons. Source material: naive CD8+ T cells sorted from blood. These receptors all stem from a woman in her twenties or thirties in good health.

V usage is TRBV11-2 and J usage is TRBJ2-5; tentatively, D is TRBD1 (6 bases). Gene TRBJ2-7 matches the end of the DNA better, so the J call may be wrong. Germline V gene sequence: CDR1 SGHAT, CDR2 FQNNGV. The CDR3 is 13 residues long. CDR3 DNA: TGTGCCAGCAGCTTGGACAGTACCTACGAGCAGTACTTC. Its translation: CASSLDSTYEQYF.

The chain recombines TRBV7-6 with TRBJ1-2, with 7 bases lining up with TRBD1. Trimming at V came to 3 bases and at J to 4 bases, leaving 17 bases not matched to a gene. This CDR3 spans 18 amino acids. CDR1 is SGHVS and CDR2 is FNYEAQ in the germline V gene. This CDR3 reads CASSFLPLSRKGAYGYTF. CDR3 sequence (DNA): TGTGCCAGCAGCTTCCTCCCTCTAAGCCGTAAGGGGGCCTATGGCTACACCTTC.

This sequence joins TRBV7-9 and TRBJ2-2, with a tentative D call TRBD1 (5 bases). The V end lost 2 bases, the J end lost 4 bases, and 14 bases lay between the germline ends. CDR1 is SEHNR, CDR2 FQNEAQ, per germline (reference sequence). CDR3 length equals 16 residues. CDR3 loop: CASSLSVQVPTGELFF. The CDR3 DNA follows: TGTGCCAGCAGCTTATCTGTACAGGTACCCACCGGGGAGCTGTTTTTT.

The chain employs TRBV5-6 and TRBJ2-7, with 13 positions matching TRBD2. Germline CDR1 is SGHDT and CDR2 is YYEEEE. The CDR3 spans 15 residues. The V gene end was trimmed by 4 bases and the J gene end by 2 bases; junction bases not matched to a gene: 3. CDR3 residues: CASSILAGGAYEQYF. CDR3 nucleotides: TGTGCCAGCAGCATACTAGCGGGAGGGGCCTACGAGCAGTACTTC.

This rearrangement joins TRBV4-1 to TRBJ1-5; TRBD1 is a possible D gene (5 bases). CDR1 is MGHRA, CDR2 YSYEKL, per germline. The CDR3 loop spans 14 amino acids. V dropped 4 bases and J dropped 6 bases, with 13 bases sitting between them. The CDR3 DNA reads as TGCGCCAGCAGCCGGGCCGTGGGGGTTCAGCCCCAGCATTTT. Translated: CASSRAVGVQPQHF.

V is TRBV6-1 and J is TRBJ2-7; D assignment may be TRBD1 or TRBD2 (5 bases each). With 6 bases removed from V and 6 bases from J, the gap between germline ends came to 21 bases. This CDR3 is built from 15 residues. Germline-derived CDR1 and CDR2 are MNHNS and SASEGT. The CDR3 region is CASSVRDGRGGEQYF. The CDR3 DNA follows: TGTGCCAGCAGCGTCCGGGACGGAAGGGGCGGCGAGCAGTACTTC.

This clone was counted a single time. The rearrangement links TRBV28 to TRBJ1-3; D uncertain. Trimming took off 6 bases at V and 0 bases at J, with 9 bases between the two ends. In germline, CDR1 is MDHEN, CDR2 SYDVKM. This CDR3 has 14 residues. The CDR3 reads CASRSSGSGNTIYF. The CDR3 DNA reads as TGTGCCAGCAGGTCGTCAGGCTCTGGAAACACCATATATTTT.

This clone was observed a few times. This chain uses TRBV13 with TRBJ2-5, with TRBD2 as a possible D gene (6 bases). CDR3 length equals 14 residues. From germline, CDR1 is PRHDT and CDR2 FYEKMQ (reference sequence). V was trimmed by 6 bases and J by 9 bases, leaving 20 bases between them. In DNA, the CDR3 is TGTGCCAGCAGTCCGGAGGGTCAGACGGGGGCCCAGTACTTC. As protein: CASSPEGQTGAQYF.

This rearrangement joins TRBV28 to TRBJ2-7; D is undetermined. In germline, CDR1 is MDHEN, CDR2 SYDVKM. V was trimmed by 4 bases and J by 2 bases, leaving 15 bases between them. The CDR3 has 15 residues. The CDR3 DNA reads as TGTGCCAGCAGTTCCCACAAAATTTACCCCTACGAGCAGTACTTC. Its protein is CASSSHKIYPYEQYF.

The chain is built from TRBV28 and TRBJ2-3; D remains ambiguous. Trimming cost V 3 bases and J 6 bases, with 7 bases left between them. CDR3 length equals 12 residues. Germline V gene sequence: CDR1 MDHEN, CDR2 SYDVKM. The CDR3 DNA sequence: TGTGCCAGCAGTTTTCAACGGGATACGCAGTATTTT. This codes for CASSFQRDTQYF.

To note about this clone: At one boundary the junction diverges from the germline segment, which might be a read error. The chain has TRBV27 and TRBJ1-1; no reliable D call. The CDR3 spans 13 residues. Per the germline V gene, CDR1 is MNHEY and CDR2 is SMNVEV (reference sequence). DNA for the CDR3: TGTGCCAGCAGTCTATCGTCGAGGCTCCAAGCTTTCTTT. Translated: CASSLSSRLQAFF.

V and J are TRBV19 and TRBJ2-7; D is unresolved. Germline V CDR1 and CDR2: LNHDA, SQIVND (reference sequence). V was cut by 1 base and J by 1 base, with 5 bases left in between. CDR3 length: 13 amino acids. DNA of the CDR3: TGTGCCAGTAGTATAGCTGAGTCCTACGAGCAGTACTTC. It is translated as CASSIAESYEQYF.

The chain combines TRBV2 with TRBJ2-1; 9 positions match TRBD2. The CDR3 contains 12 residues. Germline V gene sequence: CDR1 SNHLY, CDR2 FYNNEI. The V and J ends lost 11 bases and 7 bases, in that order; junction bases with no gene match: 6. The CDR3 DNA reads as TGTGCCGCCACTAGCGGGCGGAATGAGCAGTTCTTC. Translated: CAATSGRNEQFF. Together with reference TRBV2 and TRBJ2-1, the CDR3 gives the full variable domain: EPEVTQTPSHQVTQMGQEVILRCVPISNHLYFYWYRQILGQKVEFLVSFYNNEISEKSEIFDDQFSVERPDGSNFTLKIRSTKLEDSAMYFCAATSGRNEQFFGPGTRLTVL.